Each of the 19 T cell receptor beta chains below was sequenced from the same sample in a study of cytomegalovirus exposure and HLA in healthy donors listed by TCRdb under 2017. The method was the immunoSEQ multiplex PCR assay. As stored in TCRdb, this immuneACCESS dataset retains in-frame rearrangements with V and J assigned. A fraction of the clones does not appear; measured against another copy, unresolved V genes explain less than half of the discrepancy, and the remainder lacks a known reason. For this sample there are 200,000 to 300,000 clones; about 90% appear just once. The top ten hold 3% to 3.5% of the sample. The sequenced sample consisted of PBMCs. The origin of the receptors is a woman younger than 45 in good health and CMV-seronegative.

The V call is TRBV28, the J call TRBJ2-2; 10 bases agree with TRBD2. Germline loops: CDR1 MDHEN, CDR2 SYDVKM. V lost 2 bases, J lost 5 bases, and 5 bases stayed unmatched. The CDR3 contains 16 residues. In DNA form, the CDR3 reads TGTGCCAGCAGTTTACTAGCGGGAGAATTTACCGGGGAGCTGTTTTTT. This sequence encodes CASSLLAGEFTGELFF.

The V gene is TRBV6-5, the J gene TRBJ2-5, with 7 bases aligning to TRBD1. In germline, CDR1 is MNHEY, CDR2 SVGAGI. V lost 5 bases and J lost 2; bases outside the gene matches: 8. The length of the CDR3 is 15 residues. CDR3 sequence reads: CASSPHPDRQETQYF. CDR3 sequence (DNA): TGTGCCAGCAGTCCTCACCCGGACAGGCAAGAGACCCAGTACTTC.

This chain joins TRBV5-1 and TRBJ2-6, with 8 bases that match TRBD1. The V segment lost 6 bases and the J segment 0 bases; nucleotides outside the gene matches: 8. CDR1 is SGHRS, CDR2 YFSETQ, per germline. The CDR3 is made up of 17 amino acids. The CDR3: CASIRDRFISGANVLTF. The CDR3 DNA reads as TGCGCCAGCATCCGGGACAGGTTCATCTCTGGGGCCAACGTCCTGACTTTC.

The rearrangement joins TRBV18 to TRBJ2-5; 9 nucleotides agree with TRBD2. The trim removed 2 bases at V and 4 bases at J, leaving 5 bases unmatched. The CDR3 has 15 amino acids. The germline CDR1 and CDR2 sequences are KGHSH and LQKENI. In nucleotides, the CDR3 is TGTGCCAGCTCACCAAAAGGACTAGCGAGAGAGACCCAGTACTTC. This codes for CASSPKGLARETQYF.

The CDR3 spells CATRLQAYDVTQYF. CDR3 sequence (DNA): TGTGCCACTAGGTTGCAGGCCTACGACGTGACCCAGTACTTC. The chain employs TRBV19 and TRBJ2-5, with D uncertain. V dropped 10 bases and J dropped 7 bases, with 22 bases sitting between them. Germline CDR1 LNHDA, CDR2 SQIVND (reference sequence). CDR3 size: 14 residues.

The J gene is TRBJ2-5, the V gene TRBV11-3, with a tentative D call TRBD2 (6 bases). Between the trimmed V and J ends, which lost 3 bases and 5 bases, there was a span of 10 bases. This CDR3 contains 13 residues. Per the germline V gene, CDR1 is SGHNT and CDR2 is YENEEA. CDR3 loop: CASSFGGEETQYF. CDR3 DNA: TGTGCCAGCAGCTTCGGCGGGGAGGAGACCCAGTACTTC.

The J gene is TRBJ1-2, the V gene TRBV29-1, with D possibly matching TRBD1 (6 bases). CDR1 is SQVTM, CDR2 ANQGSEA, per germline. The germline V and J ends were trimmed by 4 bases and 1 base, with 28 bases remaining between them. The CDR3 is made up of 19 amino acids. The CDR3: CSVARGILEGETFNYGYTF. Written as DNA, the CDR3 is TGCAGCGTTGCAAGGGGAATATTGGAGGGGGAAACTTTTAACTATGGCTACACCTTC. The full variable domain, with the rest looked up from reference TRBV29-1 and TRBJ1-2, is SAVISQKPSRDICQRGTSLTIQCQVDSQVTMMFWYRQQPGQSLTLIATANQGSEATYESGFVIDKFPISRPNLTFSTLTVSNMSPEDSSIYLCSVARGILEGETFNYGYTFGSGTRLTVV.

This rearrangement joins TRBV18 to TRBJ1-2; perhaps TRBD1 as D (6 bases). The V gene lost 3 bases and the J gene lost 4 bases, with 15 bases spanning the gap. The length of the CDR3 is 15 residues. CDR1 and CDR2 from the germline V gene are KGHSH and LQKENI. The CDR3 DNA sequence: TGTGCCAGCTCACCCCCGGGGGGGCATGGCTATGGCTACACCTTC. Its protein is CASSPPGGHGYGYTF.

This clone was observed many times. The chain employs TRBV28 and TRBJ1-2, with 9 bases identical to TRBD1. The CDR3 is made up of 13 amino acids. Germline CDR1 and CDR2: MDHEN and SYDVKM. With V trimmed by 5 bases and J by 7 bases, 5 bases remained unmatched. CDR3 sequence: CASSKQGAGGYTF. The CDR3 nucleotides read TGTGCCAGCAGTAAACAGGGGGCAGGTGGCTACACCTTC.

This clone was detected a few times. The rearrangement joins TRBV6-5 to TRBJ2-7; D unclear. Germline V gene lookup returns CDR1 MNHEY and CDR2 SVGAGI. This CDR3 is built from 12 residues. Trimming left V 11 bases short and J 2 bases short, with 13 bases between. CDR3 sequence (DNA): TGTGCCTCTATGAGTTCCCCCTACGAGCAGTACTTC. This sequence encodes CASMSSPYEQYF.

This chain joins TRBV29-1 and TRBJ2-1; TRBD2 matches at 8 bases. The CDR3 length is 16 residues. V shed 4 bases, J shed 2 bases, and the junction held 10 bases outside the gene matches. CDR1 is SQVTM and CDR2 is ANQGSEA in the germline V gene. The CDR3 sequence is CSVAGAGRGAYNEQFF. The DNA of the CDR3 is TGCAGCGTTGCAGGTGCCGGGAGGGGGGCCTACAATGAGCAGTTCTTC.

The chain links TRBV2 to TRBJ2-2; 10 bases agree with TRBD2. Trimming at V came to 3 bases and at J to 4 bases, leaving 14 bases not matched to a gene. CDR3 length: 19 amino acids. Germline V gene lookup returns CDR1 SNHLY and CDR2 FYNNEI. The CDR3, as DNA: TGTGCCAGCAGTGATAATTTACTAGCGGGGCCCCGAGGCACCGGGGAGCTGTTTTTT. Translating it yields CASSDNLLAGPRGTGELFF. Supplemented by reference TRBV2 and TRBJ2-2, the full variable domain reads EPEVTQTPSHQVTQMGQEVILRCVPISNHLYFYWYRQILGQKVEFLVSFYNNEISEKSEIFDDQFSVERPDGSNFTLKIRSTKLEDSAMYFCASSDNLLAGPRGTGELFFGEGSRLTVL.

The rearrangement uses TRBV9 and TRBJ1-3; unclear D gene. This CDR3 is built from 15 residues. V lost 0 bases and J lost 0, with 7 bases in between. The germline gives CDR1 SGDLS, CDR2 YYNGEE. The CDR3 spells CASSVGLGSGNTIYF. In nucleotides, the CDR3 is TGTGCCAGCAGCGTAGGTCTAGGCTCTGGAAACACCATATATTTT.

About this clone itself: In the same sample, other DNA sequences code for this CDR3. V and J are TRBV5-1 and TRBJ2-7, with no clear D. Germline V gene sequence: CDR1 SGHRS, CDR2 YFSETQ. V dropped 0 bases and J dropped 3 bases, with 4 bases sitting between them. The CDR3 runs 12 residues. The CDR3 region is CASSLDGYEQYF. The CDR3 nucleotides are TGCGCCAGCAGCTTGGACGGCTACGAGCAGTACTTC.

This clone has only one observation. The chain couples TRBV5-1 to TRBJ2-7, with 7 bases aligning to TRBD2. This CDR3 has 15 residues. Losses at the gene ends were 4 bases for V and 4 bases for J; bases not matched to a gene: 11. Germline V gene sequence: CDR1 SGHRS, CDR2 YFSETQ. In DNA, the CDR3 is TGCGCCAGCAGCCTCCGGGAACTAGCGAAGTACGAGCAGTACTTC. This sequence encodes CASSLRELAKYEQYF.

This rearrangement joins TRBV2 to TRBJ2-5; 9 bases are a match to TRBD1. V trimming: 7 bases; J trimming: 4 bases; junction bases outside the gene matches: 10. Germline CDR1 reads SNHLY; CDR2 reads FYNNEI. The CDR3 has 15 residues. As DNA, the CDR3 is TGTGCCAGCATGTCCCGGGACAGGGTGGGAGAGACCCAGTACTTC. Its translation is CASMSRDRVGETQYF.

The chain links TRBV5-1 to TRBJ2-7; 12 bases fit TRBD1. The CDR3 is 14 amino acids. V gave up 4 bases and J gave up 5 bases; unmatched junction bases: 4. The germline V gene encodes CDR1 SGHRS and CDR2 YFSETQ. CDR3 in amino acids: CASSPGQGAHEQYF. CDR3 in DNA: TGCGCCAGCAGCCCGGGACAGGGGGCCCACGAGCAGTACTTC. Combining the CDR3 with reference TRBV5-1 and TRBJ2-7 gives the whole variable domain KAGVTQTPRYLIKTRGQQVTLSCSPISGHRSVSWYQQTPGQGLQFLFEYFSETQRNKGNFPGRFSGRQFSNSRSEMNVSTLELGDSALYLCASSPGQGAHEQYFGPGTRLTVT.

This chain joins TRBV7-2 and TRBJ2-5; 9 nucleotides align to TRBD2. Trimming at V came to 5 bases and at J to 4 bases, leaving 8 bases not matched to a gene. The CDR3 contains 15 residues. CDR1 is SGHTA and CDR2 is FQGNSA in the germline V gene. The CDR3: CASSISSGSGETQYF. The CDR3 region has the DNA TGTGCCAGCAGCATAAGTAGCGGGAGTGGAGAGACCCAGTACTTC.

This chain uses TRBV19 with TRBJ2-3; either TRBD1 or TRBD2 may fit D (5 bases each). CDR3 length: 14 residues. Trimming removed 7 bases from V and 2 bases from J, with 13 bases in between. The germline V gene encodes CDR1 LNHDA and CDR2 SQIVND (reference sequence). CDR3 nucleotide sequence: TGTGCCAGTACCGGGGACGGCCACACAGATACGCAGTATTTT. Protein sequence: CASTGDGHTDTQYF. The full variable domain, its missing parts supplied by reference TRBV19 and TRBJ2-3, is DGGITQSPKYLFRKEGQNVTLSCEQNLNHDAMYWYRQDPGQGLRLIYYSQIVNDFQKGDIAEGYSVSREKKESFPLTVTSAQKNPTAFYLCASTGDGHTDTQYFGPGTRLTVL.